This passage covers 25 T cell receptor beta chains from one sample sequenced in a study of beta chain features in type 1 diabetes. The authors reverse transcribed all of the isolated RNA, so sequencing captured expressed TCRB transcripts. The method was immunoSEQ multiplex PCR; TCRdb's version includes in-frame clones alone and lacks a portion of them. The sample contains around 250,000 clones, 27% of which appear only once. The sample was central memory CD4+ T cells from blood. The receptors stem from a man aged 30 to 45 in good health.

The rearrangement links TRBV19 to TRBJ2-1, with D possibly matching TRBD2 (7 bases). Germline V lookup: CDR1 LNHDA, CDR2 SQIVND (reference sequence). CDR3 length: 16 amino acids. V was shortened by 3 bases and J by 4 bases, with 16 bases between the two germline ends. The CDR3 sequence: CASSMGGGRWYNEQFF. The CDR3 bases are TGTGCCAGTAGTATGGGGGGCGGGAGATGGTACAATGAGCAGTTCTTC. Supplemented by reference TRBV19 and TRBJ2-1, the full variable domain reads DGGITQSPKYLFRKEGQNVTLSCEQNLNHDAMYWYRQDPGQGLRLIYYSQIVNDFQKGDIAEGYSVSREKKESFPLTVTSAQKNPTAFYLCASSMGGGRWYNEQFFGPGTRLTVL.

V usage is TRBV2 and J usage is TRBJ1-2; 7 nucleotides line up with TRBD1. Germline values: CDR1 SNHLY, CDR2 FYNNEI. V trimming: 4 bases; J trimming: 5 bases; junction bases outside the gene matches: 10. The CDR3 totals 15 residues. The CDR3 DNA is TGTGCCAGCAGTGCCGGGACAGCCGATCGTTATGGCTACACCTTC. Translated: CASSAGTADRYGYTF.

This clone occurred a few times. J is TRBJ2-1 and V is TRBV28; D gene ambiguous. Looked up from germline, CDR1 is MDHEN and CDR2 is SYDVKM. Trimming stripped 7 bases from V and 2 bases from J, with 9 bases between. This CDR3 is 13 amino acids long. The chain's CDR3 is CASTEPPYNEQFF. CDR3 nucleotide sequence: TGTGCCAGCACCGAACCTCCCTACAATGAGCAGTTCTTC.

This clone occurred a few times. The V call is TRBV6-6, the J call TRBJ1-1, with TRBD1 as a possible D gene (5 bases). The CDR3 totals 15 residues. Germline CDR1 is MNHNY and CDR2 is SVGAGI (reference sequence). Trimming stripped 2 bases from V and 4 bases from J, with 14 bases between. In DNA form, the CDR3 reads TGTGCCAGCAGTTACCCCGGGGGGTTGGCCACTGAAGCTTTCTTT. It codes for CASSYPGGLATEAFF.

The J gene is TRBJ2-4, the V gene TRBV7-6; D gene unclear. The ends were cut back, 5 bases at V and 0 bases at J, with 20 bases in the middle. CDR3 length: 18 residues. Germline CDR1 reads SGHVS; CDR2 reads FNYEAQ. CDR3 coding DNA: TGTGCCAGCAGCCGTGATGATGGGCGTCTGATAGCCAAAAACATTCAGTACTTC. This codes for CASSRDDGRLIAKNIQYF.

This clone was counted between two and nine times. The same CDR3 arises from other DNA sequences in this sample as well. The gene calls are TRBV5-1 and TRBJ2-6, with no clear D. This CDR3 contains 14 residues. V was clipped by 2 bases and J by 0 bases, with 3 bases between them. Germline values: CDR1 SGHRS, CDR2 YFSETQ. The CDR3: CASSLSSGANVLTF. As DNA, the CDR3 is TGCGCCAGCAGCTTAAGCTCTGGGGCCAACGTCCTGACTTTC.

This clone was seen a few times. The genes are TRBV13 and TRBJ2-7; D uncertain. CDR3 length equals 13 residues. Germline loops: CDR1 PRHDT, CDR2 FYEKMQ (reference sequence). Trimming removed 5 bases at V and 2 bases at J, with 10 bases between. CDR3 sequence (DNA): TGTGCCAGCAGCCCTCTGGGCCCCTACGAGCAGTACTTC. It yields the protein CASSPLGPYEQYF.

This clone turned up a few times. The genes are TRBV5-6 and TRBJ2-3; D possibly matches TRBD1 or TRBD2 (6 bases each). V gave up 4 bases and J gave up 0 bases, with 9 bases separating them. The CDR3 runs 14 residues. Germline-derived CDR1 and CDR2 are SGHDT and YYEEEE. The CDR3, as DNA: TGTGCCAGCAGCAGAGGGGGGAGCACAGATACGCAGTATTTT. It encodes CASSRGGSTDTQYF. Combining the CDR3 with reference TRBV5-6 and TRBJ2-3 gives the whole variable domain DAGVTQSPTHLIKTRGQQVTLRCSPKSGHDTVSWYQQALGQGPQFIFQYYEEEERQRGNFPDRFSGHQFPNYSSELNVNALLLGDSALYLCASSRGGSTDTQYFGPGTRLTVL.

To note about this clone: One end of the junction fails to match germline, which may point to a read error. CDR3 sequence (DNA): TGCGCCAGCAGCCAAGAAGGGCGAGGCGGGGAGCTGTTTTTT. The encoded protein is CASSQEGRGGELFF. This chain joins TRBV7-2 and TRBJ2-2; D gene uncertain. CDR3 size: 14 residues. The germline gives CDR1 SGHTA, CDR2 FQGNSA.

Regarding this clone: Within the sample, other DNA sequences also encode this same CDR3. This sequence joins TRBV4-1 and TRBJ2-3, with D perhaps TRBD1 or TRBD2 (5 bases each). The CDR3 has 16 residues. Germline loops: CDR1 MGHRA, CDR2 YSYEKL. V was shortened by 0 bases and J by 0 bases, with 10 bases between the two germline ends. This CDR3 is CASSQDLRGSTDTQYF. The CDR3, as DNA: TGCGCCAGCAGCCAAGATTTACGGGGCAGCACAGATACGCAGTATTTT.

This chain joins TRBV30 and TRBJ2-1; perhaps TRBD2 as D (6 bases). The CDR3 loop spans 14 amino acids. Germline CDR1 GTSNPN, CDR2 SVGIG (reference sequence). V lost 7 bases and J lost 3, with 16 bases in between. The CDR3 DNA sequence: TGTGCCTTATTAAGCGGGTCCTTCTACAATGAGCAGTTCTTC. Residues: CALLSGSFYNEQFF.

This clone turned up a few times. The rearrangement uses TRBV6-6 and TRBJ2-4; D is unclear. In germline, CDR1 is MNHNY, CDR2 SVGAGI (reference sequence). The CDR3 loop spans 15 amino acids. V was cut by 5 bases and J by 0 bases, with 11 bases left in between. The CDR3 loop reads CASSPRMIAKNIQYF. As DNA, the CDR3 is TGTGCCAGCAGTCCGCGGATGATAGCCAAAAACATTCAGTACTTC.

J is TRBJ2-1 and V is TRBV7-9; possible D gene TRBD2, 6 bases. The ends were cut back, 8 bases at V and 1 base at J, with 18 bases in the middle. The CDR3 contains 16 residues. The germline V gene encodes CDR1 SEHNR and CDR2 FQNEAQ (reference sequence). The CDR3 region is CASLRRASASYNEQFF. Here the CDR3 DNA reads TGTGCCAGCTTGAGGAGGGCGTCGGCTTCCTACAATGAGCAGTTCTTC.

V gene TRBV5-4 combines with J gene TRBJ1-4; no clear D gene. The CDR3 extends over 15 amino acids. With 0 bases removed from V and 6 bases from J, the gap between germline ends came to 12 bases. Germline CDR1 SGHNT, CDR2 YYREEE (reference sequence). The DNA of the CDR3 is TGTGCCAGCAGCTTGGGGGGAGGTATCGATGAAAAACTGTTTTTT. It is translated as CASSLGGGIDEKLFF.

This clone was counted between two and nine times. V and J are TRBV7-8 and TRBJ2-3, with D possibly TRBD1 on 5 matching bases. V was trimmed by 5 bases and J by 5 bases, leaving 11 bases between them. The CDR3 is made up of 13 amino acids. Germline values: CDR1 SGHVS, CDR2 FQNEAQ. Here the CDR3 reads CASSTQGGDTQYF. The CDR3 nucleotides read TGTGCCAGCAGCACCCAGGGTGGAGATACGCAGTATTTT.

This clone was seen once. The V and J genes are TRBV28 and TRBJ2-7; 7 bases are shared with TRBD1. J lost 5 bases, V lost 5 bases, and 18 bases had no gene match. Germline CDR1 MDHEN, CDR2 SYDVKM. The CDR3 sequence is 17 residues long. CDR3 protein: CASSTRGDRAKRNEQYF. In DNA form, the CDR3 reads TGTGCCAGCAGTACACGAGGAGACAGGGCTAAGCGGAACGAGCAGTACTTC.

This clone has just a few counts. The DNA for the CDR3 is TGCGCCAGCAGTGAGGCCGGGACTAGTGAAGAGACCCAGTACTTC. Its protein product is CASSEAGTSEETQYF. The chain joins TRBV10-1 to TRBJ2-5; 8 bases are shared with TRBD2. Germline V gene data show CDR1 as WNHNN and CDR2 as SYGVQD (reference sequence). The CDR3 has 15 residues. J lost 3 bases, V lost 2 bases, and 5 bases had no gene match.

The rearrangement uses TRBV4-2 and TRBJ2-7, with D hard to call. Trimming cost V 2 bases and J 5 bases, with 10 bases left between them. The CDR3 extends over 13 amino acids. Germline-derived CDR1 and CDR2 are LGHNA and YNFKEQ. CDR3 sequence: CASSQSSGDEQYF. DNA for the CDR3: TGTGCCAGCAGCCAATCGTCGGGTGACGAGCAGTACTTC.

This clone was counted once. V gene TRBV19 combines with J gene TRBJ2-5; no definite D call. V was cut by 4 bases and J by 2 bases, with 8 bases left in between. Germline assignment: CDR1 LNHDA and CDR2 SQIVND (reference sequence). The CDR3 runs 13 residues. CDR3 amino acids: CASSRNPQETQYF. DNA for the CDR3: TGTGCCAGTAGTAGAAACCCTCAAGAGACCCAGTACTTC.

The sample holds many counts of this clone. The chain links TRBV7-7 to TRBJ2-5; 7 bases agree with TRBD1. The CDR3 contains 13 residues. The V and J ends lost 5 bases and 5 bases, in that order; junction bases with no gene match: 5. Germline V gene sequence: CDR1 SSHAT, CDR2 FNYEAQ (reference sequence). The CDR3 nucleotides are TGTGCCAGCAGCCGACAGGGTTCGGAGACCCAGTACTTC. It translates to CASSRQGSETQYF. The full variable domain, in which reference TRBV7-7 and TRBJ2-5 provide the parts outside the CDR3, is GAGVSQSPRYKVTKRGQDVTLRCDPISSHATLYWYQQALGQGPEFLTYFNYEAQPDKSGLPSDRFSAERPEGSISTLTIQRTEQRDSAMYRCASSRQGSETQYFGPGTRLLVL.

This clone was recorded a few times. The chain couples TRBV10-3 to TRBJ2-5; maybe TRBD2 (7 bases). CDR1 ENHRY and CDR2 SYGVKD come from the germline V gene. This CDR3 region has 14 residues. The ends were cut back, 6 bases at V and 4 bases at J, with 15 bases in the middle. Written as DNA, the CDR3 is TGTGCCATCAGCCTGGGAGGGGGTCGAGAGACCCAGTACTTC. Translation: CAISLGGGRETQYF.

This clone was observed a few times. The V call is TRBV7-2, the J call TRBJ2-1; TRBD1 is a possible D gene (6 bases). Germline V gives CDR1 SGHTA, CDR2 FQGNSA. CDR3 length equals 16 residues. V lost 7 bases and J lost 0, with 16 bases in between. The CDR3, as DNA: TGTGCCAGCAATCAGGGGTCAGGGAGCTCCTACAATGAGCAGTTCTTC. Its protein is CASNQGSGSSYNEQFF.

The J gene is TRBJ1-1, the V gene TRBV9; TRBD1 matches 7 bases. This CDR3 has 16 amino acids. Germline CDR1 is SGDLS and CDR2 is YYNGEE. V trimming: 4 bases; J trimming: 0 bases; junction bases outside the gene matches: 9. CDR3 region: CASSSRQGPMNTEAFF. The CDR3 DNA reads as TGTGCCAGCAGCTCAAGACAGGGCCCGATGAACACTGAAGCTTTCTTT. The full variable domain, with the rest looked up from reference TRBV9 and TRBJ1-1, is DSGVTQTPKHLITATGQRVTLRCSPRSGDLSVYWYQQSLDQGLQFLIQYYNGEERAKGNILERFSAQQFPDLHSELNLSSLELGDSALYFCASSSRQGPMNTEAFFGQGTRLTVV.

The chain links TRBV28 to TRBJ2-7; perhaps TRBD2 as D (6 bases). Between the trimmed V and J ends, which lost 6 bases and 4 bases, there was a span of 10 bases. The germline gives CDR1 MDHEN, CDR2 SYDVKM. This CDR3 comprises 12 residues. The CDR3 DNA reads TGTGCCAGCAGAACTAGCCGATACGAGCAGTACTTC. Protein product: CASRTSRYEQYF.

The V call is TRBV5-6, the J call TRBJ1-6, with unresolved D. This CDR3 spans 16 amino acids. V was shortened by 4 bases and J by 4 bases, with 15 bases between the two germline ends. The germline gives CDR1 SGHDT, CDR2 YYEEEE. CDR3 amino acids: CASSQESGDYNSPLHF. The CDR3 DNA reads as TGTGCCAGCAGCCAGGAGAGCGGTGATTATAATTCACCCCTCCACTTT.